Sequencing of this T cell receptor beta chain was carried out in a study of shared clonotypes between healthy human individuals. The CDR3 sequence is 18 residues long. Per the germline V gene, CDR1 is MDHEN and CDR2 is SYDVKM. The V end was cut by 5 bases, the J end by 0 bases, with 23 bases between. Sequencing was performed with immunoSEQ multiplex PCR; in TCRdb, only in-frame clones are kept and a portion is missing. The table has some 320,000 clones, around 86% seen once; the top ten hold 15% to 20%. In its sample, this clone was seen many times. Sequencing was carried out using memory CD8+ T cells sorted from blood. Subset described: CD45RO+ cells pooled with CCR7-negative TemRA cells. V gene TRBV28 combines with J gene TRBJ2-7; D could derive from TRBD1 or TRBD2 (7 bases each). The receptor's source is a man between 18 and 29 years old in good health. Written as DNA, the CDR3 is TGTGCCAGCAGTCTTCAGGGGGGGGAGGCTATCAGCTCCTACGAGCAGTACTTC. Amino acid sequence: CASSLQGGEAISSYEQYF.